These 10 T cell receptor beta chains share one sample of origin, sequenced in a study of regulatory T cells in long-lasting Graves disease. Time point given: newly diagnosed GD, antithyroid drugs for less than 3 months. RNA from PBMCs was the source of the TCR library. The authors built TCR beta libraries using iRepertoire HTBI primers and Arm-PCR of CDR3 regions. TCRdb passed the multiplex PCR reads through MiXCR, listing each CDR3 protein once. The sample includes under 800,000 distinct CDR3 sequences, approximately 15% of them seen just once. This sample was also put to use in a study of T cells in Graves' hyperthyroidism and ophthalmopathy.

The sequencing here drew on peripheral blood mononuclear cells (PBMCs), taken at new diagnosis, from a patient treated with antithyroid drugs. The receptors were sampled from a woman in her twenties or thirties with Graves disease.

This clonotype was detected ten times or more. The V gene is TRBV7-2, the J gene TRBJ1-5, with 9 positions matching TRBD1. Germline trimming cut 5 bases from V and 6 bases from J; bases unmatched to any gene: 14. Germline CDR1 SGHTA, CDR2 FQGNSA. This CDR3 region has 17 residues. The CDR3: CASSRGGGQGFGQPQHF. CDR3 sequence (DNA): TGTGCCAGCAGCCGCGGAGGGGGACAGGGTTTTGGTCAGCCCCAGCATTTT.

The rearrangement uses TRBV2 and TRBJ2-2; D possibly matches TRBD1 or TRBD2 (6 bases each). V was pared by 7 bases and J by 6 bases, with 12 bases between. CDR1 SNHLY and CDR2 FYNNEI come from the germline V gene. CDR3 length: 13 amino acids. The CDR3 nucleotides are TGTGCCAGCATCGAGGGGGAGGCCGGGGAGCTGTTTTTT. Translation: CASIEGEAGELFF.

The chain carries TRBV7-2 and TRBJ2-2, with TRBD2 as a possible D gene (6 bases). Looked up from germline, CDR1 is SGHTA and CDR2 is FQGNSA. V was trimmed by 3 bases and J by 7 bases, leaving 15 bases between them. CDR3 size: 15 residues. The CDR3 is CASSFSTLGGGELFF. DNA for the CDR3: TGTGCCAGCAGCTTCTCAACTCTGGGGGGCGGGGAGCTGTTTTTT.

The V gene is TRBV30, the J gene TRBJ1-1, with D unclear. The germline V and J ends were trimmed by 2 bases and 10 bases, with 11 bases remaining between them. There are 11 residues in the CDR3. CDR1 GTSNPN and CDR2 SVGIG come from the germline V gene (reference sequence). CDR3 DNA sequence: TGTGCCTGGAGTTCAGGTATGCGAGCTTTCTTT. It encodes CAWSSGMRAFF.

This rearrangement joins TRBV16 to TRBJ2-7; TRBD1 might be the D (6 bases). V lost 4 bases and J 6 bases, leaving 16 bases between the germline ends. The CDR3 extends over 14 amino acids. Germline assignment: CDR1 KGHSY and CDR2 FQNENV. The CDR3 nucleotides read TGTGCCAGCAGCCCCCAACAGGGTAATGGCGAGCAGTACTTC. Its translation: CASSPQQGNGEQYF.

This chain joins TRBV20-1 and TRBJ2-7; the match to TRBD1 covers 10 bases. The germline V gene has CDR1 DFQATT and CDR2 SNEGSKA (reference sequence). The CDR3 loop spans 15 amino acids. The J segment lost 6 bases and the V segment lost 6 bases, leaving 14 bases of the junction unmatched. DNA for the CDR3: TGCAGTGCACCTTTGGCCGGGACAGGGGTAGGCGAGCAGTACTTC. It translates to CSAPLAGTGVGEQYF.

The CDR3 DNA follows: TGTGCCAGTAGTGGACTGATACAAGAGACCCAGTACTTC. Protein sequence: CASSGLIQETQYF. This chain joins TRBV19 and TRBJ2-5; D is possibly TRBD2 (5 bases). V was trimmed by 5 bases and J by 2 bases, leaving 9 bases between them. Germline V gives CDR1 LNHDA, CDR2 SQIVND (reference sequence). The CDR3 covers 13 residues.

The chain joins TRBV20-1 to TRBJ2-7; TRBD2 matches at 7 bases. CDR1 and CDR2 (germline): DFQATT, SNEGSKA (reference sequence). The V and J ends lost 2 bases and 4 bases, in that order; junction bases with no gene match: 8. The CDR3 has 14 residues. The CDR3 DNA is TGCAGTGCTAGACGACTAGCTGATAGTTACGAGCAGTACTTC. Translating gives CSARRLADSYEQYF.

This clonotype was seen a few times. The V call is TRBV3-1, the J call TRBJ2-3, with D possibly matching TRBD1 (6 bases). Germline V gene sequence: CDR1 LGHDT, CDR2 YNNKEL (reference sequence). The CDR3 covers 19 residues. The V end lost 6 bases, the J end lost 3 bases, and 28 bases lay between the germline ends. The CDR3 coding sequence is TGTGCCAGCAGGCGGAGGAGCTTGCGAAATACAACAGGGACAGATACGCAGTATTTT. Amino acid sequence: CASRRRSLRNTTGTDTQYF.

As to this clonotype: One end of the junction does not line up with germline, which may come from a read error. The chain links TRBV6-1 to TRBJ1-3, with 9 bases fitting TRBD1. The CDR3 has 15 amino acids. The germline V gene has CDR1 MNHNS and CDR2 SASEGT. This CDR3 reads CASQKQGAWVNTIYF. CDR3 coding DNA: TGCGCCAGCCAAAAACAGGGGGCTTGGGTAAACACCATATATTTT.